Presented here are 31 T cell receptor beta chains from one specimen sequenced in a study of blood T cell repertoires in COVID-19. Profiling relied on immunoSEQ multiplex PCR, and the TCRdb table lists in-frame clones only, not all of them. The sample includes around 450,000 clones, roughly 90% seen only once; the top ten take more than 4%. Specimen: peripheral blood. The receptor source for this set is a young woman with acute or convalescent COVID-19.

This chain uses TRBV2 with TRBJ2-1, with TRBD2 matching 12 bases. CDR1 and CDR2 from the germline V gene are SNHLY and FYNNEI. The ends lost 2 bases at V and 8 bases at J; junction bases unmatched: 7. The CDR3 is 16 residues long. For the CDR3, the DNA is TGTGCCAGCAGTGAATGGGTGACTAGCGGGGGTTATGAGCAGTTCTTC. Its protein product is CASSEWVTSGGYEQFF. Full variable domain (outside the CDR3, taken from reference TRBV2 and TRBJ2-1): EPEVTQTPSHQVTQMGQEVILRCVPISNHLYFYWYRQILGQKVEFLVSFYNNEISEKSEIFDDQFSVERPDGSNFTLKIRSTKLEDSAMYFCASSEWVTSGGYEQFFGPGTRLTVL.

The chain has TRBV27 and TRBJ2-3; 10 bases are shared with TRBD2. With 6 bases clipped from V and 4 bases from J, the junction kept 10 bases outside the gene matches. Germline values: CDR1 MNHEY, CDR2 SMNVEV (reference sequence). This CDR3 is 16 amino acids long. This chain's CDR3 is CASRPRAGGPADTQYF. The CDR3 DNA is TGTGCCAGCAGACCAAGAGCGGGGGGGCCCGCAGATACGCAGTATTTT.

The chain is built from TRBV7-2 and TRBJ2-1; D is ambiguous. Between the trimmed V and J ends, which lost 4 bases and 5 bases, there was a span of 9 bases. The CDR3 totals 13 residues. Germline V gives CDR1 SGHTA, CDR2 FQGNSA. Here the CDR3 reads CASSSMRHNEQFF. The CDR3 nucleotides are TGTGCCAGCAGCTCCATGCGGCACAATGAGCAGTTCTTC.

The chain carries TRBV15 and TRBJ1-4; D uncertain. The CDR3 has 14 amino acids. The germline V and J ends were trimmed by 0 bases and 6 bases, with 8 bases remaining between them. CDR1 is LNHNV and CDR2 is YYDKDF in the germline V gene (reference sequence). The CDR3 loop reads CATSRDFSYEKLFF. Written as DNA, the CDR3 is TGTGCCACCAGCAGAGATTTTTCGTATGAAAAACTGTTTTTT.

The chain carries TRBV11-2 and TRBJ2-1; D unresolved. The CDR3 loop spans 12 amino acids. Germline-derived CDR1 and CDR2 are SGHAT and FQNNGV. V dropped 5 bases and J dropped 5 bases, with 7 bases sitting between them. The CDR3 region is CASSHLNNEQFF. CDR3 in DNA: TGTGCCAGCAGCCATCTAAACAATGAGCAGTTCTTC.

This clone was seen a few times. The chain has TRBV2 and TRBJ1-5; no firm D call. The V end lost 5 bases, the J end lost 1 base, and 15 bases lay between the germline ends. The CDR3 sequence is 16 residues long. Germline lookup yields CDR1 SNHLY and CDR2 FYNNEI. CDR3 in DNA: TGTGCCAGCAGTTTCCGGAGGGAGGCGAGCAATCAGCCCCAGCATTTT. This codes for CASSFRREASNQPQHF.

Here the CDR3 reads CASSTYPNEQFF. CDR3 bases: TGCGCCAGCAGTACTTACCCCAATGAGCAGTTCTTC. The V call is TRBV5-1, the J call TRBJ2-1; the D is unclear. Trimming left V 5 bases short and J 6 bases short, with 9 bases between. Germline V gene sequence: CDR1 SGHRS, CDR2 YFSETQ. This CDR3 has 12 residues.

Only one count was recorded for this clone. This chain uses TRBV9 with TRBJ1-6; D call uncertain. There are 14 residues in the CDR3. V lost 0 bases and J lost 12, with 13 bases in between. Per the germline V gene, CDR1 is SGDLS and CDR2 is YYNGEE. DNA for the CDR3: TGTGCCAGCAGCGTAGCGGAGGACGGAGGACCCCTCCACTTT. Protein sequence: CASSVAEDGGPLHF.

V and J are TRBV7-9 and TRBJ2-4, with D tentatively TRBD2 (5 bases). The germline V gene has CDR1 SEHNR and CDR2 FQNEAQ (reference sequence). V gave up 5 bases and J gave up 6 bases, with 11 bases separating them. The CDR3 has 13 residues. The CDR3 DNA reads as TGTGCCAGCAGCCCCGGACTGCTAAACATTCAGTACTTC. Translating gives CASSPGLLNIQYF.

The chain recombines TRBV7-3 with TRBJ2-5; TRBD2 aligns across 8 bases. Germline CDR1 SGHTA, CDR2 FQGTGA. The CDR3 length is 15 residues. Germline trimming cut 5 bases from V and 2 bases from J; bases unmatched to any gene: 7. In DNA, the CDR3 is TGTGCCAGCAGCCCTTTAGCGGGGCGTCAAGAGACCCAGTACTTC. It is translated as CASSPLAGRQETQYF.

The chain employs TRBV5-1 and TRBJ1-6; a possible D gene is TRBD1 (6 bases). The length of the CDR3 is 17 residues. Germline CDR1 and CDR2: SGHRS and YFSETQ. Trimming took off 3 bases at V and 9 bases at J, with 22 bases between the two ends. The CDR3 spells CASSSLPGRGDSSPLHF. CDR3 bases: TGCGCCAGCAGCTCTCTACCGGGGAGGGGGGATAGTTCACCCCTCCACTTT.

The V gene is TRBV5-1, the J gene TRBJ2-3, with TRBD2 identical over 7 bases. The CDR3 runs 16 residues. The V segment lost 3 bases and the J segment 2 bases; nucleotides outside the gene matches: 9. The V gene's germline CDR1 is SGHRS and CDR2 YFSETQ. The CDR3 bases are TGCGCCAGCAGCTCCACGTTGGGACTACCCACAGATACGCAGTATTTT. Protein product: CASSSTLGLPTDTQYF.

The sample holds a few counts of this clone. The rearrangement joins TRBV5-5 to TRBJ2-7; 8 nucleotides match TRBD2. The germline V gene encodes CDR1 SGHKS and CDR2 YYEKEE (reference sequence). With V trimmed by 4 bases and J by 2 bases, 8 bases remained unmatched. The CDR3 spans 15 residues. This chain's CDR3 is CASSPERGQTYEQYF. The CDR3 bases are TGTGCCAGCAGCCCGGAGCGGGGGCAAACCTACGAGCAGTACTTC.

The J gene is TRBJ1-2, the V gene TRBV2, with no clear D. Germline CDR1 SNHLY, CDR2 FYNNEI. Between the trimmed V and J ends, which lost 6 bases and 1 base, there was a span of 12 bases. This CDR3 is 14 amino acids long. This CDR3 reads CASRNTISNYGYTF. DNA of the CDR3: TGTGCCAGCAGGAACACTATCAGTAACTATGGCTACACCTTC.

V and J are TRBV6-5 and TRBJ1-2; the D is unclear. The V end was cut by 7 bases, the J end by 8 bases, with 14 bases between. The CDR3 totals 12 residues. The germline CDR1 and CDR2 sequences are MNHEY and SVGAGI. CDR3 loop: CASKLGPGGYTF. Written as DNA, the CDR3 is TGTGCCAGCAAGTTGGGCCCGGGGGGCTACACCTTC.

The V call is TRBV5-1, the J call TRBJ2-5; 12 nucleotides agree with TRBD1. CDR1 and CDR2 from the germline V gene are SGHRS and YFSETQ. This CDR3 spans 16 amino acids. With V trimmed by 3 bases and J by 4 bases, 7 bases remained unmatched. Written as DNA, the CDR3 is TGCGCCAGCAGCTCCTTACGGGACAGGGGGCGAGAGACCCAGTACTTC. Translation: CASSSLRDRGRETQYF.

The chain uses TRBV2 and TRBJ2-1; 8 nucleotides agree with TRBD2. Germline V gene sequence: CDR1 SNHLY, CDR2 FYNNEI. Trimming at V came to 0 bases and at J to 6 bases, leaving 10 bases not matched to a gene. The CDR3 is 17 residues long. The CDR3 DNA reads as TGTGCCAGCAGTGAAGCGGGTCTGAGCGGGGGCTCCAATGAGCAGTTCTTC. This encodes CASSEAGLSGGSNEQFF.

The chain has TRBV5-4 and TRBJ2-7, with 9 bases aligning to TRBD1. Germline V gene sequence: CDR1 SGHNT, CDR2 YYREEE (reference sequence). The CDR3 runs to 13 residues. V gave up 4 bases and J gave up 2 bases; unmatched junction bases: 1. The CDR3 protein is CASSRQGAYEQYF. The CDR3 DNA is TGTGCCAGCAGCCGACAGGGGGCCTACGAGCAGTACTTC.

The chain couples TRBV28 to TRBJ1-5; unclear D gene. The germline gives CDR1 MDHEN, CDR2 SYDVKM. The ends were cut back, 7 bases at V and 0 bases at J, with 10 bases in the middle. This CDR3 is built from 14 residues. CDR3 sequence: CASTWSGSNQPQHF. The CDR3 DNA follows: TGTGCCAGCACCTGGTCAGGTAGCAATCAGCCCCAGCATTTT.

This clone is a singleton in its sample. The rearrangement joins TRBV9 to TRBJ2-2; TRBD1 is a possible D gene (5 bases). The CDR3 extends over 15 amino acids. The V and J ends lost 4 bases and 7 bases respectively, with 17 bases between them. In germline, CDR1 is SGDLS, CDR2 YYNGEE. The CDR3 region has the DNA TGTGCCAGCAGCCCCTCGGGCCTGGGGCTCGGGGAGCTGTTTTTT. It codes for CASSPSGLGLGELFF.

J is TRBJ2-1 and V is TRBV3-1 (or the pseudogene TRBV3-2); 10 bases align to TRBD1. Germline assignment: CDR1 LGHDT and CDR2 YNNKEL (reference sequence). CDR3 length equals 17 residues. V shed 3 bases and J 1 base; nucleotides not matched to a gene: 6. CDR3 amino acids: CASSHRTGGISYNEQFF. As DNA, the CDR3 is TGTGCCAGCAGCCACCGGACAGGGGGGATTTCCTACAATGAGCAGTTCTTC.

The genes are TRBV24-1 and TRBJ2-4; 8 nucleotides line up with TRBD2. The CDR3 length is 17 residues. The V and J ends lost 9 bases and 1 base, in that order; junction bases with no gene match: 13. The germline V gene has CDR1 KGHDR and CDR2 SFDVKD. CDR3 DNA sequence: TGTGCCACCCGATGCGGGGGGCAATTCTTGGCCAAAAACATTCAGTACTTC. Encoded protein: CATRCGGQFLAKNIQYF.

This clone was observed once. This sequence joins TRBV15 and TRBJ1-3; D is uncertain. The V gene lost 0 bases and the J gene lost 0 bases, with 9 bases spanning the gap. The CDR3 has 16 amino acids. Germline V lookup: CDR1 LNHNV, CDR2 YYDKDF (reference sequence). CDR3 amino acids: CATSRDVGSSGNTIYF. In nucleotides, the CDR3 is TGTGCCACCAGCAGAGATGTTGGCAGCTCTGGAAACACCATATATTTT.

This chain links TRBV7-8 with TRBJ2-6; a possible D gene is TRBD2 (5 bases). CDR3 length: 14 residues. The germline CDR1 and CDR2 sequences are SGHVS and FQNEAQ. V shed 3 bases and J shed 8 bases, with 11 bases lying between them. CDR3 protein: CASSFYGETNVLTF. In DNA form, the CDR3 reads TGTGCCAGCAGCTTTTATGGGGAGACCAACGTCCTGACTTTC. The whole variable domain, filled in from reference TRBV7-8 and TRBJ2-6, reads GAGVSQSPRYKVAKRGQDVALRCDPISGHVSLFWYQQALGQGPEFLTYFQNEAQLDKSGLPSDRFFAERPEGSVSTLKIQRTQQEDSAVYLCASSFYGETNVLTFGAGSRLTVL.

This chain links TRBV2 with TRBJ2-3; 16 positions agree with TRBD2. This CDR3 spans 20 amino acids. Germline trimming cut 4 bases from V and 2 bases from J; bases unmatched to any gene: 12. Looked up from germline, CDR1 is SNHLY and CDR2 is FYNNEI. The CDR3 DNA follows: TGTGCCAGCAGTGTACAAACGGGACTAGCGGGGGGGCCTTACACAGATACGCAGTATTTT. It yields the protein CASSVQTGLAGGPYTDTQYF.

The CDR3 nucleotides read TGTGCCAGCAGCAGGGGTCAGCCCCAGCATTTT. Amino acid sequence: CASSRGQPQHF. The rearrangement joins TRBV28 to TRBJ1-5, with D tentatively TRBD1 (6 bases). The CDR3 extends over 11 amino acids. The germline V gene has CDR1 MDHEN and CDR2 SYDVKM. V was pared by 6 bases and J by 6 bases, with 6 bases between.

The J gene is TRBJ2-1, the V gene TRBV11-2; maybe TRBD1 (5 bases). Germline-derived CDR1 and CDR2 are SGHAT and FQNNGV. This CDR3 comprises 14 residues. The ends were cut back, 5 bases at V and 12 bases at J, with 20 bases in the middle. The chain's CDR3 is CASSPRAGPYGQFF. CDR3 bases: TGTGCCAGCAGCCCTCGGGCAGGGCCCTATGGGCAGTTCTTC.

The V call is TRBV10-3, the J call TRBJ2-3; 10 nucleotides agree with TRBD2. The CDR3 has 17 amino acids. V lost 1 base, J lost 5 bases, and 9 bases stayed unmatched. Looked up from germline, CDR1 is ENHRY and CDR2 is SYGVKD. The CDR3 spells CAISEWQRGGQVDTQYF. The DNA for the CDR3 is TGTGCCATCAGTGAGTGGCAGCGGGGGGGCCAGGTAGATACGCAGTATTTT.

This clone was detected a few times. This rearrangement joins TRBV5-1 to TRBJ1-1; 8 bases agree with TRBD1. This CDR3 is 13 amino acids long. The germline CDR1 and CDR2 sequences are SGHRS and YFSETQ. Unmatched junction bases numbered 4, after V lost 4 bases and J lost 5 bases. The CDR3 DNA reads TGCGCCAGCAGCATAACAGGGGGAACTGAAGCTTTCTTT. Its translation: CASSITGGTEAFF.

This sequence joins TRBV7-3 and TRBJ2-5; 8 bases fit TRBD2. V was pared by 5 bases and J by 0 bases, with 5 bases of the junction left unmatched. The CDR3 is 15 residues long. Germline values: CDR1 SGHTA, CDR2 FQGTGA. In nucleotides, the CDR3 is TGTGCCAGCAGCCGCCCCGGGGGGGACCAAGAGACCCAGTACTTC. The encoded protein is CASSRPGGDQETQYF. Complete variable domain (other parts from reference TRBV7-3 and TRBJ2-5): GAGVSQTPSNKVTEKGKYVELRCDPISGHTALYWYRQSLGQGPEFLIYFQGTGAADDSGLPNDRFFAVRPEGSVSTLKIQRTERGDSAVYLCASSRPGGDQETQYFGPGTRLLVL.

J is TRBJ2-4 and V is TRBV5-1; TRBD2 might be the D (6 bases). Trimming left V 7 bases short and J 1 base short, with 15 bases between. The V gene's germline CDR1 is SGHRS and CDR2 YFSETQ. CDR3 length: 15 amino acids. The CDR3 nucleotides read TGCGCCAGCGCCCCGGTGGAGGGGGCCAAAAACATTCAGTACTTC. Amino acid sequence: CASAPVEGAKNIQYF.